This entry lists 29 T cell receptor beta chains sequenced from one sample in a study of cytomegalovirus exposure and HLA in healthy donors. PCR involved 60 Vbeta and 13 Jbeta primers. Generated by immunoSEQ multiplex PCR, the TCRdb table keeps only in-frame clones and is missing some. The table records around 130,000 clones, around 80% of them present only once. Sequencing was performed on PBMCs. These TCRs come from a woman aged 18 to 35 in good health and CMV-seropositive.

CDR3 nucleotides: TGTGCCAGCAGCTTAAGTGGGGCAGGGGCGGTCTCTGGGGCCAACGTCCTGACTTTC. Its protein is CASSLSGAGAVSGANVLTF. The rearrangement joins TRBV7-6 to TRBJ2-6; D perhaps matches TRBD1 (6 bases). Germline V gene lookup returns CDR1 SGHVS and CDR2 FNYEAQ. V was pared by 2 bases and J by 0 bases, with 17 bases between. The CDR3 runs to 19 residues.

This CDR3 reads CASSPSGTGSIAGEKLFF. CDR3 bases: TGTGCCAGCAGTCCGTCCGGGACAGGATCCATCGCTGGGGAAAAACTGTTTTTT. The V call is TRBV28, the J call TRBJ1-4; 8 positions agree with TRBD1. Germline-derived CDR1 and CDR2 are MDHEN and SYDVKM. The V segment lost 5 bases and the J segment 8 bases; nucleotides outside the gene matches: 19. CDR3 length: 18 residues.

The chain joins TRBV19 to TRBJ1-2; D not resolved. The CDR3 length is 14 residues. With 1 base removed from V and 1 base from J, the gap between germline ends came to 7 bases. From germline, CDR1 is LNHDA and CDR2 SQIVND (reference sequence). The CDR3 loop is CASSIGGLNYGYTF. CDR3 bases: TGTGCCAGTAGTATAGGTGGGCTTAACTATGGCTACACCTTC. The variable domain in full, completed from reference TRBV19 and TRBJ1-2, reads DGGITQSPKYLFRKEGQNVTLSCEQNLNHDAMYWYRQDPGQGLRLIYYSQIVNDFQKGDIAEGYSVSREKKESFPLTVTSAQKNPTAFYLCASSIGGLNYGYTFGSGTRLTVV.

This clone showed up just once. The J gene is TRBJ1-3, the V gene TRBV5-5; TRBD1 matches 8 bases. The germline CDR1 and CDR2 sequences are SGHKS and YYEKEE (reference sequence). The CDR3 is 17 amino acids. Unmatched junction bases numbered 11, after V lost 4 bases and J lost 2 bases. CDR3 nucleotide sequence: TGTGCCAGCAGCCAATTTGGGACAGGAGATCCTGGAAACACCATATATTTT. It is translated as CASSQFGTGDPGNTIYF.

The chain recombines TRBV7-3 with TRBJ2-1, with D hard to call. Looked up from germline, CDR1 is SGHTA and CDR2 is FQGTGA. The CDR3 is made up of 13 amino acids. Trimming cost V 2 bases and J 2 bases, with 4 bases left between them. CDR3 DNA sequence: TGTGCCAGCAGCTTATCAGCCTACAATGAGCAGTTCTTC. Amino acid sequence: CASSLSAYNEQFF.

The chain recombines TRBV7-3 with TRBJ2-5; 9 nucleotides line up with TRBD1. Germline V lookup: CDR1 SGHTA, CDR2 FQGTGA. J was trimmed by 3 bases and V by 4 bases; bases with no gene match: 9. The CDR3 is made up of 16 amino acids. CDR3 protein: CASSSKVWTGEETQYF. The CDR3 nucleotides read TGTGCCAGCAGCTCCAAGGTGTGGACAGGGGAAGAGACCCAGTACTTC.

V usage is TRBV5-1 and J usage is TRBJ2-2; 9 nucleotides align to TRBD2. This CDR3 contains 17 residues. Germline assignment: CDR1 SGHRS and CDR2 YFSETQ. V was pared by 4 bases and J by 7 bases, with 14 bases of the junction left unmatched. The CDR3 region has the DNA TGCGCCAGCAGCGGACGACTGGCGGGGGGGCAGAGCGGGGAGCTGTTTTTT. Protein sequence: CASSGRLAGGQSGELFF.

This chain connects TRBV7-9 to TRBJ1-1; D not certain. Germline V CDR1 and CDR2: SEHNR, FQNEAQ (reference sequence). The V end lost 5 bases, the J end lost 8 bases, and 15 bases lay between the germline ends. The length of the CDR3 is 13 residues. Here the CDR3 reads CASSPGNEREAFF. The CDR3 nucleotides read TGTGCCAGCAGCCCCGGGAATGAAAGAGAAGCTTTCTTT. Looking up the rest from reference TRBV7-9 and TRBJ1-1 gives the full variable domain: DTGVSQNPRHKITKRGQNVTFRCDPISEHNRLYWYRQTLGQGPEFLTYFQNEAQLEKSRLLSDRFSAERPKGSFSTLEIQRTEQGDSAMYLCASSPGNEREAFFGQGTRLTVV.

The chain has TRBV10-3 and TRBJ2-3; D is uncertain. The germline V gene encodes CDR1 ENHRY and CDR2 SYGVKD. V shed 7 bases and J shed 4 bases, with 9 bases lying between them. The CDR3 length is 12 residues. CDR3 coding DNA: TGTGCCATCAATGGGCCGGCAGATACGCAGTATTTT. Encoded protein: CAINGPADTQYF.

The chain has TRBV6-1 and TRBJ1-2; 7 bases match TRBD1. After removal of 6 bases from V and 2 bases from J, the junction contained 6 bases not matched to a gene. CDR1 is MNHNS and CDR2 is SASEGT in the germline V gene. This CDR3 region has 14 residues. The CDR3 coding sequence is TGTGCCAGCAGAATAGGGGGCTCAAACTATGGCTACACCTTC. This encodes CASRIGGSNYGYTF.

The chain combines TRBV4-1 with TRBJ2-3; 7 bases fit TRBD2. CDR3 size: 16 residues. With V trimmed by 1 base and J by 0 bases, 4 bases remained unmatched. Per germline, CDR1 MGHRA and CDR2 YSYEKL. This CDR3 is CASSQGGGISTDTQYF. The DNA of the CDR3 is TGCGCCAGCAGCCAAGGGGGAGGGATCAGCACAGATACGCAGTATTTT.

The gene calls are TRBV7-8 and TRBJ2-6; the D gene is possibly TRBD2 (6 bases). V shed 10 bases and J shed 0 bases, with 16 bases lying between them. The CDR3 has 16 residues. Germline-derived CDR1 and CDR2 are SGHVS and FQNEAQ. The CDR3 protein is CATVGGGFSGANVLTF. CDR3 nucleotides: TGTGCCACCGTCGGGGGTGGATTCTCTGGGGCCAACGTCCTGACTTTC.

The J gene is TRBJ2-3, the V gene TRBV11-2, with 13 bases identical to TRBD2. Losses at the gene ends were 3 bases for V and 3 bases for J; bases not matched to a gene: 9. Germline lookup yields CDR1 SGHAT and CDR2 FQNNGV. This CDR3 comprises 18 residues. The DNA of the CDR3 is TGTGCCAGCAGCTTGGGACTAGCGGGGTCAGAGGGAACAGATACGCAGTATTTT. Encoded protein: CASSLGLAGSEGTDTQYF.

The chain is built from TRBV7-9 and TRBJ2-5, with 11 bases matching TRBD2. The CDR3 runs to 17 residues. J gave up 5 bases and V 5 bases, and 13 bases lay outside the gene matches. Germline CDR1 reads SEHNR; CDR2 reads FQNEAQ (reference sequence). The CDR3 DNA is TGTGCCAGCAGCCGGGGGACTAGCGGAAACCCCTGGGAGACCCAGTACTTC. Protein: CASSRGTSGNPWETQYF.

In its sample, this clone was seen once. J is TRBJ2-7 and V is TRBV5-1, with 9 bases aligning to TRBD1. CDR3 length: 14 residues. CDR1 and CDR2 (germline): SGHRS, YFSETQ. Trimming took 4 bases from V and 4 from J; bases not matched to a gene: 6. This CDR3 reads CASSTTTGGYEQYF. The CDR3 bases are TGCGCCAGCAGCACCACGACAGGGGGGTACGAGCAGTACTTC. Full variable domain (remainder filled in from reference TRBV5-1 and TRBJ2-7): KAGVTQTPRYLIKTRGQQVTLSCSPISGHRSVSWYQQTPGQGLQFLFEYFSETQRNKGNFPGRFSGRQFSNSRSEMNVSTLELGDSALYLCASSTTTGGYEQYFGPGTRLTVT.

This chain joins TRBV6-5 and TRBJ1-1, with a tentative D call TRBD1 (5 bases). Germline V gene data show CDR1 as MNHEY and CDR2 as SVGAGI. Trimming left V 7 bases short and J 1 base short, with 10 bases between. This CDR3 is 13 amino acids long. As DNA, the CDR3 is TGTGCCAGCAACGCACAGGAGAACACTGAAGCTTTCTTT. Translating gives CASNAQENTEAFF.

The chain employs TRBV6-6 and TRBJ2-3, with D tentatively TRBD2 (5 bases). The V gene lost 10 bases and the J gene lost 6 bases, with 23 bases spanning the gap. This CDR3 has 15 residues. Germline-derived CDR1 and CDR2 are MNHNY and SVGAGI (reference sequence). CDR3 nucleotide sequence: TGTGCCACCCTACCGGGCCCCAGGACTGTGGATACGCAGTATTTT. This gives the protein CATLPGPRTVDTQYF.

This clone was seen just once. The chain combines TRBV2 with TRBJ2-1; 10 nucleotides align to TRBD1. Per germline, CDR1 SNHLY and CDR2 FYNNEI. The V and J ends lost 6 bases and 6 bases, in that order; junction bases with no gene match: 8. The CDR3 has 15 residues. The CDR3 DNA sequence: TGTGCCAGCAGGATCGACAGGGGGCTTCGCAATGAGCAGTTCTTC. Protein: CASRIDRGLRNEQFF.

The V call is TRBV25-1, the J call TRBJ1-1, with D maybe TRBD1 (5 bases). The CDR3 length is 12 residues. The germline V gene has CDR1 MGHDK and CDR2 SYGVNS. Trimming stripped 4 bases from V and 5 bases from J, with 8 bases between. The CDR3 region is CASSGGGTEAFF. The CDR3 coding sequence is TGTGCCAGCAGTGGGGGGGGGACTGAAGCTTTCTTT.

This clone has only one observation. The rearrangement links TRBV5-1 to TRBJ2-7, with D tentatively TRBD1 (6 bases). Germline V gene lookup returns CDR1 SGHRS and CDR2 YFSETQ. V was pared by 4 bases and J by 7 bases, with 21 bases between. This CDR3 is 15 amino acids long. CDR3 amino acids: CASSPTGLPSGEQYF. The CDR3 DNA reads TGCGCCAGCAGCCCCACAGGGTTGCCGTCGGGAGAGCAGTACTTC.

The V gene is TRBV5-6, the J gene TRBJ2-2; 7 positions agree with TRBD1. The CDR3 has 16 residues. Germline CDR1 SGHDT, CDR2 YYEEEE. V shed 4 bases, J shed 5 bases, and the junction held 11 bases outside the gene matches. The CDR3 loop is CASSPQTGSGTGELFF. The CDR3 nucleotides read TGTGCCAGCAGCCCTCAGACAGGGAGTGGGACCGGGGAGCTGTTTTTT.

CDR3 in amino acids: CASSYSTDTGELFF. CDR3 nucleotide sequence: TGTGCCAGCAGTTACTCGACAGACACCGGGGAGCTGTTTTTT. This chain connects TRBV6-5 to TRBJ2-2; a weak D match, TRBD1 (5 bases). V lost 0 bases and J 3 bases, leaving 5 bases between the germline ends. The length of the CDR3 is 14 residues. Germline values: CDR1 MNHEY, CDR2 SVGAGI.

CDR3 bases: TGTGCCATCAGTGTGGGACAGGGAGCCTACGAGCAGTACTTC. Protein: CAISVGQGAYEQYF. The V gene is TRBV10-3, the J gene TRBJ2-7; 9 nucleotides agree with TRBD1. The CDR3 runs 14 residues. The V and J ends lost 4 bases and 2 bases, in that order; junction bases with no gene match: 3. The germline V gene has CDR1 ENHRY and CDR2 SYGVKD.

This clone was seen more than once but under ten times. The chain uses TRBV27 and TRBJ1-2; 12 positions match TRBD1. This CDR3 is built from 15 residues. Germline values: CDR1 MNHEY, CDR2 SMNVEV (reference sequence). With 4 bases clipped from V and 8 bases from J, the junction kept 8 bases outside the gene matches. The CDR3 loop reads CASSSPGQGARGYTF. The CDR3 DNA reads as TGTGCCAGCAGTTCGCCGGGACAGGGGGCTCGGGGCTACACCTTC.

The rearrangement joins TRBV5-1 to TRBJ2-5, with D perhaps matching TRBD1 (5 bases). CDR3 size: 14 residues. CDR1 SGHRS and CDR2 YFSETQ come from the germline V gene. The germline V and J ends were trimmed by 3 bases and 3 bases, with 12 bases remaining between them. In DNA, the CDR3 is TGCGCCAGCAGCTCGGCAGGGTGGAAAGAGACCCAGTACTTC. It codes for CASSSAGWKETQYF.

The table lists this clone with a count of one. DNA of the CDR3: TGTGCCAGCATCAGACAGGGGATGAATTCACCCCTCCACTTT. As protein: CASIRQGMNSPLHF. The gene calls are TRBV5-6 and TRBJ1-6, with 8 bases identical to TRBD1. V was clipped by 6 bases and J by 7 bases; unmatched bases: 6. Germline-derived CDR1 and CDR2 are SGHDT and YYEEEE. There are 14 residues in the CDR3.

This clone has just a few counts. The chain joins TRBV4-1 to TRBJ2-1, with unresolved D. Germline CDR1 reads MGHRA; CDR2 reads YSYEKL. The V end lost 1 base, the J end lost 9 bases, and 22 bases lay between the germline ends. This CDR3 spans 17 amino acids. Written as DNA, the CDR3 is TGCGCCAGCAGCCAAGTTGTTACCCGGATACCGAACAGTGAGCAGTTCTTC. Amino acids: CASSQVVTRIPNSEQFF.

The chain uses TRBV6-6 and TRBJ2-5; 8 bases are a match to TRBD1. Germline-derived CDR1 and CDR2 are MNHNY and SVGAGI (reference sequence). Unmatched junction bases numbered 10, after V lost 6 bases and J lost 7 bases. CDR3 size: 14 residues. CDR3 region: CASSPGQGQPTQYF. The CDR3 DNA follows: TGTGCCAGCAGCCCTGGACAGGGTCAACCGACCCAGTACTTC.

In this sample, this clone turned up once. The V gene is TRBV6-5, the J gene TRBJ1-1; D gene ambiguous. The V gene's germline CDR1 is MNHEY and CDR2 SVGAGI. The CDR3 loop spans 12 amino acids. V lost 2 bases and J 4 bases, leaving 5 bases between the germline ends. CDR3 sequence: CASSYPVTEAFF. For the CDR3, the DNA is TGTGCCAGCAGTTACCCAGTCACTGAAGCTTTCTTT.